A selection of T cell receptor beta chains follows, all from one sample in a study of identical twins. One entry per CDR3 protein, called by TCRdb with MiXCR from the 5' RACE reads. The repertoire consists of just under 650,000 distinct CDR3 sequences, with under 8.5% occurring once and the leading ten covering around 1.6%. This same sample was also part of a study on yellow fever vaccine responses in identical twins.

The sequencing sample was made of PBMCs. Receptor source: a woman aged 18-35 years in good health. Each CDR3 is given with its conserved first and last residue. Each record gives: J gene, CDR3 length, clone size, V gene, D gene, CDR3 protein, CDR3 DNA. A D gene is named only where the DNA matches it firmly. Size values are once, few and many counts, or a class for expanded clones, and some rows have none.

J: TRBJ2-1; length: 17; size: many; V: TRBV24-1; D: NA; CDR3: CATSGQEGGGSYNEQFF; DNA: TGTGCCACCAGTGGTCAAGAGGGGGGAGGATCCTACAATGAGCAGTTCTTC
J: TRBJ2-5; length: 15; size: NA; V: TRBV10-3; D: NA; CDR3: CAISESTRRGETQYF; DNA: TGTGCCATCAGTGAGTCGACTCGGCGGGGCGAGACCCAGTACTTC
J: TRBJ2-3; length: 15; size: many; V: TRBV3-1; D: NA; CDR3: CASSQGTLRTDTQYF; DNA: TGTGCCAGCAGCCAAGGAACCCTACGCACAGATACGCAGTATTTT
J: TRBJ2-1; length: 18; size: few; V: TRBV7-8; D: NA; CDR3: CASSLVRVTGPSHNEQFF; DNA: TGTGCCAGCAGCTTAGTCAGGGTAACGGGGCCGAGCCACAATGAGCAGTTCTTC
J: TRBJ2-7; length: 15; size: few; V: TRBV9; D: TRBD2; CDR3: CASSVESGTTYEQYF; DNA: TGTGCCAGCAGCGTAGAAAGCGGGACTACCTACGAGCAGTACTTC
J: TRBJ2-1; length: 15; size: NA; V: TRBV9; D: NA; CDR3: CASGAAVSSYNEQFF; DNA: TGTGCCAGCGGAGCCGCGGTCAGCTCCTACAATGAGCAGTTCTTC
J: TRBJ1-5; length: 14; size: NA; V: TRBV7-8; D: NA; CDR3: CASSLGRVNQPQHF; DNA: TGTGCCAGCAGCTTGGGCAGGGTCAATCAGCCCCAGCATTTT
J: TRBJ2-3; length: 17; size: few; V: TRBV9; D: TRBD2; CDR3: CASSPTGLAGGTDTQYF; DNA: TGTGCCAGCAGCCCCACAGGACTAGCGGGTGGGACAGATACGCAGTATTTT
J: TRBJ2-1; length: 15; size: many; V: TRBV15; D: NA; CDR3: CATSREGISYNEQFF; DNA: TGTGCCACCAGCAGAGAGGGCATCTCCTACAATGAGCAGTTCTTC
J: TRBJ2-3; length: 13; size: many; V: TRBV12-3/TRBV12-4; D: TRBD1; CDR3: CASRDRATDTQYF; DNA: TGTGCCAGCAGGGACAGGGCGACAGATACGCAGTATTTT
J: TRBJ2-2; length: 14; size: few; V: TRBV12-3/TRBV12-4; D: NA; CDR3: CASMEGVGTGELFF; DNA: TGTGCCAGCATGGAGGGGGTCGGCACCGGGGAGCTGTTTTTT
J: TRBJ2-5; length: 17; size: few; V: TRBV20-1; D: TRBD2; CDR3: CSATPGLAGVGEETQYF; DNA: TGCAGTGCTACTCCGGGACTAGCGGGAGTGGGAGAAGAGACCCAGTACTTC
J: TRBJ2-7; length: 14; size: few; V: TRBV29-1; D: NA; CDR3: CSAQGGSSSYEQYF; DNA: TGCAGCGCCCAAGGGGGTTCCAGCTCCTACGAGCAGTACTTC
J: TRBJ1-2; length: 20; size: few; V: TRBV11-2; D: TRBD1; CDR3: CASSLGFGVVSGGGDYGYTF; DNA: TGTGCCAGCAGCTTAGGGTTCGGCGTGGTTTCAGGGGGCGGTGACTATGGCTACACCTTC
J: TRBJ2-5; length: 14; size: few; V: TRBV12-3/TRBV12-4; D: NA; CDR3: CASSLSATQETQYF; DNA: TGTGCCAGCAGTCTTAGCGCCACCCAAGAGACCCAGTACTTC
J: TRBJ1-5; length: 16; size: many; V: TRBV27; D: NA; CDR3: CASSFRGGLSNQPQHF; DNA: TGTGCCAGCAGTTTCAGGGGAGGATTAAGCAATCAGCCCCAGCATTTT
J: TRBJ2-1; length: 13; size: many; V: TRBV6-2/TRBV6-3; D: NA; CDR3: CASSYGGYNEQFF; DNA: TGTGCCAGCAGTTACGGGGGCTACAATGAGCAGTTCTTC
J: TRBJ2-2; length: 15; size: NA; V: TRBV3-1; D: TRBD2; CDR3: CASSQVAGAHGELFF; DNA: TGTGCCAGCAGCCAAGTAGCGGGGGCCCACGGGGAGCTGTTTTTT
J: TRBJ1-1; length: 14; size: many; V: TRBV10-3; D: NA; CDR3: CAISERTVNTEAFF; DNA: TGTGCCATCAGTGAGAGGACAGTGAACACTGAAGCTTTCTTT
J: TRBJ2-3; length: 15; size: NA; V: TRBV25-1; D: TRBD2; CDR3: CASSDGLAGVDTQYF; DNA: TGTGCCAGCAGTGATGGACTAGCGGGAGTGGATACGCAGTATTTT
J: TRBJ2-7; length: 15; size: NA; V: TRBV5-1; D: NA; CDR3: CASRVGGQGGYEQYF; DNA: TGCGCCAGCAGAGTGGGTGGGCAGGGCGGCTACGAGCAGTACTTC
J: TRBJ2-1; length: 15; size: many; V: TRBV20-1; D: NA; CDR3: CSAPRSRGFNNEQFF; DNA: TGCAGTGCCCCCCGGTCCAGGGGCTTTAACAATGAGCAGTTCTTC
J: TRBJ2-4; length: 19; size: many; V: TRBV10-3; D: NA; CDR3: CAISEALGVGQIAKNIQYF; DNA: TGTGCCATCAGTGAAGCGCTAGGGGTGGGACAAATAGCCAAAAACATTCAGTACTTC
J: TRBJ2-1; length: 14; size: few; V: TRBV15; D: NA; CDR3: CATSRDLGGDEQFF; DNA: TGTGCCACCAGCAGAGATCTGGGGGGTGATGAGCAGTTCTTC
J: TRBJ2-1; length: 17; size: NA; V: TRBV15; D: TRBD2; CDR3: CATSRVGSGGDYNEQFF; DNA: TGTGCCACCAGCAGAGTGGGTAGCGGGGGCGATTACAATGAGCAGTTCTTC
J: TRBJ1-1; length: 14; size: few; V: TRBV20-1; D: NA; CDR3: CSAPSGETHTEAFF; DNA: TGCAGTGCCCCATCAGGGGAGACTCACACTGAAGCTTTCTTT
J: TRBJ1-5; length: 18; size: many; V: TRBV12-3/TRBV12-4; D: TRBD1; CDR3: CASGDRDQALYSNQPQHF; DNA: TGTGCCAGCGGGGACAGGGACCAAGCGTTGTATAGCAATCAGCCCCAGCATTTT
J: TRBJ2-1; length: 23; size: few; V: TRBV20-1; D: TRBD2; CDR3: CSARDSPILLAGGPGGSYNEQFF; DNA: TGCAGTGCTAGAGATTCTCCTATCCTACTAGCGGGAGGGCCTGGTGGCTCCTACAATGAGCAGTTCTTC
J: TRBJ2-1; length: 15; size: many; V: TRBV20-1; D: TRBD2; CDR3: CSAPKAGGLYNEQFF; DNA: TGCAGTGCTCCCAAGGCGGGGGGCCTCTACAATGAGCAGTTCTTC
J: TRBJ1-3; length: 13; size: few; V: TRBV2; D: NA; CDR3: CASTSGQGNTIYF; DNA: TGTGCCAGCACTTCAGGACAGGGAAACACCATATATTTT
J: TRBJ2-2; length: 14; size: many; V: TRBV5-1; D: NA; CDR3: CASSWESVTGELFF; DNA: TGCGCCAGCAGCTGGGAAAGCGTCACCGGGGAGCTGTTTTTT
J: TRBJ2-2; length: 14; size: few; V: TRBV7-7; D: NA; CDR3: CASSWAPDAGELFF; DNA: TGTGCCAGCAGCTGGGCCCCGGACGCCGGGGAGCTGTTTTTT
J: TRBJ2-5; length: 13; size: many; V: TRBV29-1; D: TRBD1; CDR3: CRDLTGEVKTQYF; DNA: TGCAGAGATTTGACAGGGGAGGTGAAGACCCAGTACTTC
J: TRBJ2-5; length: 13; size: many; V: TRBV10-2; D: NA; CDR3: CASIDGNQETQYF; DNA: TGCGCCAGCATTGACGGGAACCAAGAGACCCAGTACTTC
J: TRBJ2-1; length: 15; size: NA; V: TRBV12-3/TRBV12-4; D: TRBD2; CDR3: CASSKLAGVEHEQFF; DNA: TGTGCCAGCAGTAAACTAGCGGGAGTTGAGCATGAGCAGTTCTTC
J: TRBJ2-1; length: 14; size: few; V: TRBV7-9; D: NA; CDR3: CASSPSTAYNEQFF; DNA: TGTGCCAGCAGTCCCTCTACAGCCTACAATGAGCAGTTCTTC
J: TRBJ2-2; length: 17; size: few; V: TRBV27; D: TRBD1; CDR3: CASSRFDSGTGVGELFF; DNA: TGTGCCAGCAGTAGATTCGACTCCGGGACAGGGGTCGGGGAGCTGTTTTTT
J: TRBJ1-4; length: 15; size: few; V: TRBV5-1; D: NA; CDR3: CASSLGRHPNEKLFF; DNA: TGCGCCAGCAGCTTGGGCCGACACCCGAATGAAAAACTGTTTTTT
J: TRBJ1-6; length: 14; size: few; V: TRBV5-1; D: NA; CDR3: CASSLTGRNSPLHF; DNA: TGCGCCAGCAGCTTGACAGGGCGTAATTCACCCCTCCACTTT
J: TRBJ1-2; length: 15; size: few; V: TRBV28; D: NA; CDR3: CASSFKYRGNYGYTF; DNA: TGTGCCAGCAGTTTCAAGTACCGAGGAAACTATGGCTACACCTTC
J: TRBJ2-3; length: 15; size: NA; V: TRBV7-8; D: NA; CDR3: CASSPELDFTDTQYF; DNA: TGTGCCAGCAGTCCAGAGCTGGATTTCACAGATACGCAGTATTTT
J: TRBJ2-1; length: 15; size: few; V: TRBV7-8; D: TRBD2; CDR3: CASSLVAGGPLEQFF; DNA: TGTGCCAGCAGCTTAGTAGCGGGAGGGCCTCTGGAGCAGTTCTTC
J: TRBJ2-7; length: 14; size: few; V: TRBV5-1; D: NA; CDR3: CASMVVSGPYEQYF; DNA: TGCGCCAGCATGGTAGTTTCAGGCCCCTACGAGCAGTACTTC
J: TRBJ2-3; length: 16; size: few; V: TRBV7-9; D: NA; CDR3: CASSPRDSSSTDTQYF; DNA: TGTGCCAGCAGCCCCCGGGACTCGTCTAGCACAGATACGCAGTATTTT
J: TRBJ2-3; length: 19; size: few; V: TRBV7-8; D: NA; CDR3: CASSLEYRRTHNSTDTQYF; DNA: TGTGCCAGCAGCTTAGAGTACAGGAGAACCCATAACAGCACAGATACGCAGTATTTT
J: TRBJ2-5; length: 14; size: many; V: TRBV10-2; D: NA; CDR3: CASSETGTSETQYF; DNA: TGCGCCAGCAGTGAGACTGGCACGTCGGAGACCCAGTACTTC
J: TRBJ1-1; length: 15; size: many; V: TRBV12-3/TRBV12-4; D: TRBD1; CDR3: CASSQTRQGAGEAFF; DNA: TGTGCCAGCAGCCAAACAAGACAGGGGGCGGGTGAAGCTTTCTTT
J: TRBJ2-7; length: 13; size: few; V: TRBV6-6; D: TRBD2; CDR3: CASASAGGSEQYF; DNA: TGTGCCAGCGCATCGGCGGGAGGTAGCGAGCAGTACTTC